This record looks at one T cell receptor (beta chain) sequence and its context. What it binds is not known. The CDR3 covers 13 residues. The germline V gene has CDR1 DFQATT and CDR2 SNEGSKA (reference sequence). The sample belongs to a study of T cells expressing NK-cell markers. General observations from the study: Clones of NKG2C+ T cells that had expanded were of unclear HCMV specificity. In several donors, dominant clonotypes made up roughly 28.3-65% of CD3+CD56-NKG2C+ cells.

The authors generated TCR beta cDNA through 5'RACE template switching with UMIs. Using the 5' RACE reads, TCRdb records one entry per CDR3 protein without DNA. The sample table includes 400,000 or so distinct CDR3 sequences. The rearrangement joins TRBV20-1 to TRBJ2-3; TCRdb indicates TRBD2, and absent DNA this call remains unverified. The TCR comes from a woman between 50 and 59 years old in good health. Specimen: blood T cells: a sorted CD56 or NKG2C T cell subset, CD4+ or CD8+ T cells, or bulk PBMC T cells (not recorded which). CDR3 loop: CSAREASGRSQYF.